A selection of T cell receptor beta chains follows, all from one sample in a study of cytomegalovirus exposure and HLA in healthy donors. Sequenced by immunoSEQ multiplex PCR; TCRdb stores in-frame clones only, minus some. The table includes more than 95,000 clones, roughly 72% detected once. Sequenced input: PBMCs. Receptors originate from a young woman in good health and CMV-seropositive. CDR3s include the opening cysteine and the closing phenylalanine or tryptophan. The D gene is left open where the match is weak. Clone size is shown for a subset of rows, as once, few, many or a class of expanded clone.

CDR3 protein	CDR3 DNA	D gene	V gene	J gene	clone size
CASSPATGDYGYTF	TGTGCCAGTAGCCCGGCCACAGGGGACTATGGCTACACCTTC	TRBD1	TRBV19	TRBJ1-2	NA
CASSLYARAYNSPLHF	TGTGCCAGCAGCTTATATGCCAGGGCATATAATTCACCCCTCCACTTT	NA	TRBV7-6	TRBJ1-6	NA
CASSLMPTPYEQYF	TGTGCCAGCAGCCTCATGCCTACCCCCTACGAGCAGTACTTC	NA	TRBV16	TRBJ2-7	NA
CASIQQKGGAGGYTF	TGTGCCAGCATCCAACAGAAGGGGGGGGCTGGGGGCTACACCTTC	NA	TRBV28	TRBJ1-2	NA
CASREGEAFF	TGTGCCAGCAGAGAGGGTGAAGCTTTCTTT	NA	TRBV28	TRBJ1-1	NA
CASSLGQGGQPQHF	TGTGCCAGCAGCTTAGGACAGGGGGGTCAGCCCCAGCATTTT	TRBD1	TRBV7-6	TRBJ1-5	NA
CASSIYGQGVNQPQHF	TGTGCCAGTAGTATATACGGACAGGGGGTCAATCAGCCCCAGCATTTT	TRBD1	TRBV19	TRBJ1-5	NA
CASSFSGREQFF	TGTGCCAGCAGCTTCAGTGGCCGTGAGCAGTTCTTC	NA	TRBV5-8	TRBJ2-1	NA
CASSRAGGPYEQYF	TGTGCCAGTAGTAGGGCAGGGGGCCCCTACGAGCAGTACTTC	TRBD1	TRBV19	TRBJ2-7	NA
CAWRQGIEQYF	TGTGCCTGGAGGCAGGGAATTGAGCAGTACTTC	NA	TRBV30	TRBJ2-7	NA
CSASRSQTQYF	TGCAGTGCGAGCCGGAGCCAGACCCAGTACTTC	NA	TRBV20-1	TRBJ2-5	few
CASQRGGGANVLTF	TGTGCCAGTCAACGAGGAGGCGGGGCCAACGTCCTGACTTTC	NA	TRBV19	TRBJ2-6	NA
CASSQVAGESGEQYF	TGTGCCAGCAGCCAAGTAGCGGGAGAATCGGGCGAGCAGTACTTC	TRBD2	TRBV4-2	TRBJ2-7	NA
CASSSQGNTEAFF	TGTGCCAGCAGCTCGCAGGGAAACACTGAAGCTTTCTTT	NA	TRBV5-6	TRBJ1-1	few